Following are 27 T cell receptor beta chains from one sample sequenced in a study of blood T cell repertoires in COVID-19. Method: immunoSEQ multiplex PCR; TCRdb's copy keeps in-frame clones and lacks some. The table shows around 230,000 clones, with 88% occurring only once. Sequenced input: PBMCs or T cells enriched from blood (not recorded which). These receptors were taken from a woman in her thirties who had recovered from COVID-19.

This chain uses TRBV7-2 with TRBJ2-5; D may be TRBD1 (5 bases). The ends were cut back, 2 bases at V and 4 bases at J, with 14 bases in the middle. CDR1 SGHTA and CDR2 FQGNSA come from the germline V gene. The CDR3 has 15 residues. CDR3 loop: CASSLITGFGETQYF. The CDR3 DNA is TGTGCCAGCAGCTTAATAACAGGATTCGGAGAGACCCAGTACTTC.

Here the CDR3 DNA reads TGTGCCAGCAGCGTAGCCGATAGGGAGCCCCGGAGTCAGTTGTTTTTT. Encoded protein: CASSVADREPRSQLFF. V usage is TRBV9 and J usage is TRBJ2-2; weak D call: TRBD2 (5 bases). The V gene lost 0 bases and the J gene lost 15 bases, with 24 bases spanning the gap. The CDR3 has 16 residues. The germline V gene encodes CDR1 SGDLS and CDR2 YYNGEE.

The chain couples TRBV3-1 (or the pseudogene TRBV3-2) to TRBJ2-5; TRBD1 agrees at 9 bases. V gave up 1 base and J gave up 5 bases; unmatched junction bases: 8. CDR3 length: 16 amino acids. Germline lookup yields CDR1 LGHDT and CDR2 YNNKEL (reference sequence). Here the CDR3 DNA reads TGTGCCAGCAGCCAAGGGGGACAGGGTCGATGGGAGACCCAGTACTTC. This encodes CASSQGGQGRWETQYF.

The J gene is TRBJ2-5, the V gene TRBV11-2; possible D gene TRBD2, 6 bases. The germline V gene has CDR1 SGHAT and CDR2 FQNNGV. V was cut by 1 base and J by 5 bases, with 11 bases left in between. The CDR3 sequence is 14 residues long. The CDR3 reads CASSLAGTLETQYF. Written as DNA, the CDR3 is TGTGCCAGCAGCTTAGCTGGGACTCTGGAGACCCAGTACTTC.

The chain employs TRBV25-1 and TRBJ2-7, with 7 nucleotides matching TRBD1. Germline V gives CDR1 MGHDK, CDR2 SYGVNS. The V and J ends lost 2 bases and 3 bases, in that order; junction bases with no gene match: 7. This CDR3 comprises 15 residues. The CDR3: CASSEPGTAVYEQYF. In nucleotides, the CDR3 is TGTGCCAGCAGTGAACCCGGGACAGCTGTCTACGAGCAGTACTTC.

The chain recombines TRBV10-3 with TRBJ2-5, with TRBD1 matching 7 bases. Germline V lookup: CDR1 ENHRY, CDR2 SYGVKD. V gave up 6 bases and J gave up 1 base; unmatched junction bases: 5. This CDR3 region has 14 residues. The CDR3 bases are TGTGCCATCAGCCTTGACAGGGTCCAAGAGACCCAGTACTTC. This translates into CAISLDRVQETQYF.

This sequence joins TRBV13 and TRBJ2-3; the D gene is possibly TRBD2 (5 bases). The CDR3 is 16 residues long. Germline CDR1 is PRHDT and CDR2 is FYEKMQ (reference sequence). The germline V and J ends were trimmed by 5 bases and 0 bases, with 15 bases remaining between them. In nucleotides, the CDR3 is TGTGCCAGCAGCCTACAAGGACTGTCTAGCACAGATACGCAGTATTTT. This translates into CASSLQGLSSTDTQYF.

The chain recombines TRBV2 with TRBJ2-6, with D uncertain. This CDR3 is built from 17 residues. Looked up from germline, CDR1 is SNHLY and CDR2 is FYNNEI. Trimming cost V 4 bases and J 0 bases, with 13 bases left between them. CDR3 coding DNA: TGTGCCAGCAGTGCAGACTTAGTGTTCTCTGGGGCCAACGTCCTGACTTTC. Translated: CASSADLVFSGANVLTF.

This clone was observed at least ten times. The rearrangement links TRBV7-3 to TRBJ1-5; 9 bases are a match to TRBD1. Germline lookup yields CDR1 SGHTA and CDR2 FQGTGA. The CDR3 loop spans 15 amino acids. The trim removed 1 base at V and 5 bases at J, leaving 3 bases unmatched. This CDR3 is CASSLRDRADQPQHF. CDR3 DNA: TGTGCCAGCAGCTTAAGGGACAGGGCTGATCAGCCCCAGCATTTT.

V is TRBV7-9 and J is TRBJ2-7, with D maybe TRBD2 (6 bases). Germline CDR1 and CDR2: SEHNR and FQNEAQ (reference sequence). V lost 1 base, J lost 5 bases, and 12 bases lay in between. The CDR3 runs to 14 residues. CDR3 residues: CASSLVSRGNEQYF. CDR3 nucleotides: TGTGCCAGCAGCTTAGTTTCTCGGGGGAACGAGCAGTACTTC.

This chain uses TRBV5-4 with TRBJ2-7, with 9 bases that match TRBD1. Germline CDR1 reads SGHNT; CDR2 reads YYREEE (reference sequence). Trimming removed 3 bases from V and 5 bases from J; junction bases left unmatched: 12. The CDR3 is 16 amino acids. In DNA, the CDR3 is TGTGCCAGCAGCTCTGGGACAGGGAGGGGAGGGGACGAGCAGTACTTC. Translation gives CASSSGTGRGGDEQYF.

The count of this clone is one. V usage is TRBV12-3 or TRBV12-4 and J usage is TRBJ1-1; D remains unclear. CDR3 length equals 12 residues. Trimming stripped 3 bases from V and 4 bases from J, with 6 bases between. The CDR3 sequence is CASSFSGTEAFF. In DNA, the CDR3 is TGTGCCAGCAGTTTTAGCGGCACTGAAGCTTTCTTT.

The rearrangement links TRBV18 to TRBJ2-7, with D perhaps TRBD2 (5 bases). The V end was cut by 3 bases, the J end by 2 bases, with 17 bases between. CDR3 length: 16 amino acids. The germline CDR1 and CDR2 sequences are KGHSH and LQKENI. In nucleotides, the CDR3 is TGTGCCAGCTCACCGGGGAGAGGGTCTCCTACCTACGAGCAGTACTTC. Its protein is CASSPGRGSPTYEQYF.

V is TRBV5-5 and J is TRBJ1-5; TRBD1 matches 9 bases. The CDR3 has 16 amino acids. The V gene's germline CDR1 is SGHKS and CDR2 YYEKEE (reference sequence). The junction had 9 bases not matched to a gene; V was cut back by 4 bases and J by 4 bases. Written as DNA, the CDR3 is TGTGCCAGCAGCCCAAGGCTGGGACAGGGTAATCAGCCCCAGCATTTT. It encodes CASSPRLGQGNQPQHF.

The V gene is TRBV10-3, the J gene TRBJ2-7; tentative D call: TRBD2 (5 bases). Germline assignment: CDR1 ENHRY and CDR2 SYGVKD. CDR3 length: 12 amino acids. V was pared by 2 bases and J by 9 bases, with 11 bases between. The DNA for the CDR3 is TGTGCCATCAGTGAGGGTAGTGCGGGGCAGTACTTC. Translating gives CAISEGSAGQYF.

This chain joins TRBV29-1 and TRBJ1-1; possibly TRBD1 for D (6 bases). CDR3 size: 10 residues. The V gene's germline CDR1 is SQVTM and CDR2 ANQGSEA. Deletions cut 5 bases from V and 8 bases from J, with 9 bases between. The CDR3: CSVTTGEAFF. In DNA, the CDR3 is TGCAGCGTTACCACAGGGGAAGCTTTCTTT.

V usage is TRBV29-1 and J usage is TRBJ2-1; TRBD2 matches at 8 bases. The CDR3 covers 17 residues. From germline, CDR1 is SQVTM and CDR2 ANQGSEA. V shed 4 bases, J shed 8 bases, and the junction held 19 bases outside the gene matches. DNA of the CDR3: TGCAGCGTTGTAACGGGGGGGGCGTTAGGACAGTTCGATGAGCAGTTCTTC. Residues: CSVVTGGALGQFDEQFF.

V is TRBV19 and J is TRBJ1-1, with 7 bases lining up with TRBD1. Germline lookup yields CDR1 LNHDA and CDR2 SQIVND (reference sequence). The CDR3 has 16 amino acids. The V and J ends lost 4 bases and 0 bases, in that order; junction bases with no gene match: 8. CDR3 loop: CASSRDRQGLNTEAFF. The CDR3 DNA reads as TGTGCCAGTAGTAGAGACCGACAGGGATTGAACACTGAAGCTTTCTTT.

This clone was picked up one time. The V gene is TRBV19, the J gene TRBJ2-1; a possible D gene is TRBD2 (7 bases). The CDR3 runs to 17 residues. Germline-derived CDR1 and CDR2 are LNHDA and SQIVND (reference sequence). V lost 6 bases, J lost 0 bases, and 18 bases lay in between. The CDR3 reads CASSPQGRGSSYNEQFF. The CDR3 DNA sequence: TGTGCCAGTAGCCCCCAGGGGCGGGGGAGCTCCTACAATGAGCAGTTCTTC.

J is TRBJ2-3 and V is TRBV4-1, with 15 positions matching TRBD2. CDR3 length: 14 amino acids. Germline trimming cut 7 bases from V and 5 bases from J; bases unmatched to any gene: 1. The germline V gene encodes CDR1 MGHRA and CDR2 YSYEKL. CDR3: CASMGLAGGDTQYF. As DNA, the CDR3 is TGCGCCAGCATGGGACTAGCGGGGGGAGATACGCAGTATTTT.

This sequence joins TRBV5-4 and TRBJ2-1, with 11 bases identical to TRBD2. V lost 3 bases and J lost 4; bases outside the gene matches: 9. The CDR3 covers 17 residues. Germline loops: CDR1 SGHNT, CDR2 YYREEE (reference sequence). Here the CDR3 reads CASSSFSGGAGYNEQFF. The CDR3 region has the DNA TGTGCCAGCAGCTCCTTTAGCGGGGGGGCCGGGTACAATGAGCAGTTCTTC.

The chain employs TRBV6-2 or TRBV6-3 and TRBJ2-1; D not resolved. V was trimmed by 4 bases and J by 9 bases, leaving 16 bases between them. Germline V gene data show CDR1 as MNHEY and CDR2 as SVGEGT. The CDR3 totals 14 residues. The CDR3 region has the DNA TGTGCCAGCAGTTTTACTCGACCGCGGAGTGAGCAGTTCTTC. Translation gives CASSFTRPRSEQFF.

J is TRBJ2-2 and V is TRBV27, with TRBD2 identical over 10 bases. CDR1 MNHEY and CDR2 SMNVEV come from the germline V gene (reference sequence). This CDR3 comprises 16 residues. The V gene end was trimmed by 5 bases and the J gene end by 2 bases; junction bases not matched to a gene: 5. Written as DNA, the CDR3 is TGTGCCAGCAGTATTACTAGCGGGGTTAACACCGGGGAGCTGTTTTTT. It is translated as CASSITSGVNTGELFF.

The chain carries TRBV10-3 and TRBJ1-1; D is ambiguous. The CDR3 totals 11 residues. Trimming shortened V by 10 bases and J by 1 base, and 7 bases separated the two germline ends. Per germline, CDR1 ENHRY and CDR2 SYGVKD. The CDR3 nucleotides are TGTGCCACCCACGGGAACACTGAAGCTTTCTTT. Protein sequence: CATHGNTEAFF.

The V call is TRBV4-3, the J call TRBJ2-1, with D uncertain. Deletions cut 1 base from V and 5 bases from J, with 6 bases between. This CDR3 comprises 13 residues. Germline CDR1 is LGHNA and CDR2 is YSLEER. In DNA, the CDR3 is TGCGCCAGCAGCCAAGCTATTGACAATGAGCAGTTCTTC. It yields the protein CASSQAIDNEQFF.

This chain uses TRBV3-1 (or the pseudogene TRBV3-2) with TRBJ2-6; 7 positions agree with TRBD2. Trimming at V came to 4 bases and at J to 4 bases, leaving 7 bases not matched to a gene. Germline V gene sequence: CDR1 LGHDT, CDR2 YNNKEL (reference sequence). The CDR3 is made up of 16 amino acids. DNA for the CDR3: TGTGCCAGCAGCCCAGTGGGAGGGACCGGGGCCAACGTCCTGACTTTC. Protein: CASSPVGGTGANVLTF.

J is TRBJ2-7 and V is TRBV4-3; maybe TRBD1 (6 bases). The CDR3 length is 15 residues. Germline assignment: CDR1 LGHNA and CDR2 YSLEER. Trimming took 4 bases from V and 2 from J, leaving 15 bases between them. This CDR3 is CASSPTTGIPYEQYF. In DNA form, the CDR3 reads TGCGCCAGCAGCCCAACGACAGGAATTCCCTACGAGCAGTACTTC.